The 31 T cell receptor beta chains reported below all come from one sample, sequenced in a study of response to subunit inactivated influenza vaccine. Each CDR3 protein is one row after TCRdb ran MiXCR on the RT-PCR reads. This table has a few hundred thousand distinct CDR3 sequences, less than 7.5% appearing once. Source: PBMCs from blood, taken about 24 months after vaccination. Receptors were obtained from a man between 50 and 75 years old who received an inactivated influenza vaccine.

About this clonotype itself: This may be a read error, as it is one base from a much larger clone. The rearrangement joins TRBV11-1 to TRBJ2-7, with 9 bases lining up with TRBD1. The CDR3 is 13 amino acids. J gave up 6 bases and V 5 bases, and 5 bases lay outside the gene matches. Germline CDR1 SGHAT, CDR2 FQDESV (reference sequence). DNA for the CDR3: TGTGCCAGCAGCACCCTGACAGGGGGCGAGCAGTACTTC. It yields the protein CASSTLTGGEQYF.

The chain uses TRBV25-1 and TRBJ1-2; 7 nucleotides agree with TRBD1. The CDR3 runs to 14 residues. V shed 8 bases, J shed 8 bases, and the junction held 14 bases outside the gene matches. The germline CDR1 and CDR2 sequences are MGHDK and SYGVNS. DNA of the CDR3: TGTGCCAGCGCGAGGTCCGAGACAGGGAAAGGCTACACCTTC. This codes for CASARSETGKGYTF.

The J gene is TRBJ2-7, the V gene TRBV6-5, with D unclear. Deletions cut 2 bases from V and 2 bases from J, with 22 bases between. The CDR3 runs to 18 residues. The germline gives CDR1 MNHEY, CDR2 SVGAGI. For the CDR3, the DNA is TGTGCCAGCAGTTACAAGCCCCCTCCGGCCCGGATCCCCTACGAGCAGTACTTC. It codes for CASSYKPPPARIPYEQYF.

This clonotype has at least ten counts. The chain has TRBV20-1 and TRBJ1-2; D gene uncertain. The CDR3 runs to 13 residues. V was pared by 5 bases and J by 2 bases, with 12 bases between. Germline V lookup: CDR1 DFQATT, CDR2 SNEGSKA (reference sequence). CDR3 sequence (DNA): TGCAGTGCTCCTGACCTGGGCAACTATGGCTACACCTTC. Translating it yields CSAPDLGNYGYTF.

The rearrangement links TRBV29-1 to TRBJ2-5, with D possibly being TRBD2 (6 bases). V was pared by 2 bases and J by 4 bases, with 11 bases between. The CDR3 totals 13 residues. In germline, CDR1 is SQVTM, CDR2 ANQGSEA. CDR3 sequence reads: CSVEWRGVETQYF. The CDR3 DNA follows: TGCAGCGTTGAATGGAGGGGAGTAGAGACCCAGTACTTC. The complete variable domain, with remaining parts taken from reference TRBV29-1 and TRBJ2-5, reads SAVISQKPSRDICQRGTSLTIQCQVDSQVTMMFWYRQQPGQSLTLIATANQGSEATYESGFVIDKFPISRPNLTFSTLTVSNMSPEDSSIYLCSVEWRGVETQYFGPGTRLLVL.

This clonotype has ten or more counts. The chain links TRBV20-1 to TRBJ2-3, with 10 bases identical to TRBD2. V was clipped by 5 bases and J by 1 base; unmatched bases: 21. The CDR3 contains 20 residues. CDR1 DFQATT and CDR2 SNEGSKA come from the germline V gene (reference sequence). CDR3 protein: CSAQKEPGLAKPGGTDTQYF. The CDR3 coding sequence is TGCAGTGCTCAAAAGGAGCCGGGACTAGCGAAACCTGGAGGCACAGATACGCAGTATTTT.

This clonotype turned up a few times. The rearrangement links TRBV29-1 to TRBJ2-1; 7 bases align to TRBD1. CDR1 is SQVTM, CDR2 ANQGSEA, per germline. The V segment lost 6 bases and the J segment 6 bases; nucleotides outside the gene matches: 11. The CDR3 loop spans 14 amino acids. The CDR3 reads CSVKKGQSLNEQFF. The CDR3 coding sequence is TGCAGCGTAAAAAAGGGACAGAGTCTCAATGAGCAGTTCTTC.

In this sample, this clonotype turned up a few times. Its ends do not fully match the called genes, so a read error is possible. The V and J genes are TRBV11-1 and TRBJ2-1; D ambiguous. Germline lookup yields CDR1 SGHAT and CDR2 FQDESV (reference sequence). The CDR3 length is 13 residues. The CDR3 DNA is TGTACCAGCAGCTCCAGAGTCCCAGATGAGCAGTTCTTC. Translation gives CTSSSRVPDEQFF.

This clonotype has a handful of counts. A much larger clonotype is one base distant, so this may be a read error. The chain couples TRBV28 to TRBJ1-1, with D uncertain. The germline V gene encodes CDR1 MDHEN and CDR2 SYDVKM. The CDR3 is 11 amino acids. Trimming left V 5 bases short and J 3 bases short, with 4 bases between. CDR3 loop: CASSGYTEAFF. CDR3 nucleotides: TGTGCCAGCAGTGGGTACACTGAAGCTTTCTTT.

This clonotype showed up just a few times. The chain combines TRBV20-1 with TRBJ2-5, with a weak D call TRBD2 (7 bases). Trimming cost V 5 bases and J 4 bases, with 20 bases left between them. The CDR3 extends over 15 amino acids. Germline V gene data show CDR1 as DFQATT and CDR2 as SNEGSKA (reference sequence). CDR3 in amino acids: CSAEMSGGRLETQYF. The CDR3 DNA follows: TGCAGTGCTGAGATGTCGGGGGGCCGGTTAGAGACCCAGTACTTC.

Many counts were recorded for this clonotype. The CDR3 DNA reads as TGCAGTGCCGGACAGGGGACCGGGGAGCTGTTTTTT. It is translated as CSAGQGTGELFF. The chain carries TRBV20-1 and TRBJ2-2; TRBD1 matches 9 bases. Unmatched junction bases numbered 1, after V lost 6 bases and J lost 5 bases. The CDR3 contains 12 residues. Germline V gene sequence: CDR1 DFQATT, CDR2 SNEGSKA (reference sequence).

This clonotype has just a few counts. The chain joins TRBV5-1 to TRBJ1-1; weak D call: TRBD1 (6 bases). The V end lost 0 bases, the J end lost 2 bases, and 8 bases lay between the germline ends. This CDR3 region has 14 residues. Germline lookup yields CDR1 SGHRS and CDR2 YFSETQ. In DNA form, the CDR3 reads TGCGCCAGCAGCTTGGGACAGGACAACACTGAAGCTTTCTTT. Its translation: CASSLGQDNTEAFF.

In its sample, this clonotype was seen a few times. This chain links TRBV20-1 with TRBJ2-3, with a weak D call TRBD2 (6 bases). The CDR3 extends over 13 amino acids. The germline V gene has CDR1 DFQATT and CDR2 SNEGSKA (reference sequence). V was shortened by 7 bases and J by 1 base, with 12 bases between the two germline ends. CDR3 coding DNA: TGCAGTGACATCGGGGGACGCACAGATACGCAGTATTTT. Translation: CSDIGGRTDTQYF.

The rearrangement links TRBV7-3 to TRBJ2-2, with 7 bases lining up with TRBD2. V dropped 0 bases and J dropped 5; count of bases not matched to a gene: 6. Germline-derived CDR1 and CDR2 are SGHTA and FQGTGA. The CDR3 spans 16 residues. This CDR3 reads CASSLTQAGRTGELFF. The CDR3 DNA is TGTGCCAGCAGCTTAACACAAGCGGGAAGGACCGGGGAGCTGTTTTTT.

This clonotype was counted a few times. CDR3 region: CASSTLAGYEQYF. The CDR3 DNA sequence: TGTGCCAGCAGTACCCTAGCGGGATACGAGCAGTACTTC. The chain links TRBV27 to TRBJ2-7, with TRBD2 identical over 9 bases. This CDR3 is built from 13 residues. The V gene's germline CDR1 is MNHEY and CDR2 SMNVEV (reference sequence). After removal of 5 bases from V and 4 bases from J, the junction contained 3 bases not matched to a gene.

This clonotype was seen ten or more times. CDR3: CASSLGRAVTDTQYF. The CDR3 region has the DNA TGCGCCAGCAGCTTGGGTAGGGCTGTCACAGATACGCAGTATTTT. This sequence joins TRBV5-1 and TRBJ2-3, with D hard to call. V was shortened by 0 bases and J by 2 bases, with 10 bases between the two germline ends. The CDR3 totals 15 residues. The germline CDR1 and CDR2 sequences are SGHRS and YFSETQ.

This clonotype was detected a few times. The J gene is TRBJ2-3, the V gene TRBV7-2; the D call may be TRBD1 or TRBD2 (5 bases each). The V gene lost 0 bases and the J gene lost 1 base, with 11 bases spanning the gap. CDR1 and CDR2 from the germline V gene are SGHTA and FQGNSA. The CDR3 sequence is 16 residues long. The CDR3 reads CASSLAGTFGTDTQYF. The CDR3 DNA follows: TGTGCCAGCAGCTTAGCCGGGACCTTTGGCACAGATACGCAGTATTTT.

This clonotype was counted only a few times. The V gene is TRBV28, the J gene TRBJ2-2; D is unclear. The CDR3 extends over 13 amino acids. Germline-derived CDR1 and CDR2 are MDHEN and SYDVKM. V lost 7 bases and J lost 3, with 9 bases in between. Here the CDR3 DNA reads TGTGCCAGCACCATAGTGGACACCGGGGAGCTGTTTTTT. Encoded protein: CASTIVDTGELFF.

This clonotype was observed many times. V is TRBV10-3 and J is TRBJ2-7, with D possibly called TRBD1 or TRBD2 (5 bases each). The germline gives CDR1 ENHRY, CDR2 SYGVKD. V lost 3 bases and J lost 4, with 19 bases in between. The CDR3 totals 16 residues. The CDR3 protein is CAISEGRNRGNYEQYF. The DNA of the CDR3 is TGTGCCATCAGTGAAGGTCGCAATCGGGGCAATTACGAGCAGTACTTC.

The genes are TRBV7-3 and TRBJ2-1, with 8 bases that match TRBD2. Germline lookup yields CDR1 SGHTA and CDR2 FQGTGA. CDR3 size: 16 residues. The junction had 6 bases not matched to a gene; V was cut back by 5 bases and J by 0 bases. Here the CDR3 reads CASSITSGSSYNEQFF. As DNA, the CDR3 is TGTGCCAGCAGCATCACTAGCGGTAGCTCCTACAATGAGCAGTTCTTC.

This clonotype was recorded a few times. The chain joins TRBV5-6 to TRBJ2-6; the D gene is possibly TRBD1 (6 bases). This CDR3 region has 15 residues. The ends were cut back, 4 bases at V and 2 bases at J, with 10 bases in the middle. Per germline, CDR1 SGHDT and CDR2 YYEEEE. The CDR3 region is CASSITGTGANVLTF. CDR3 nucleotide sequence: TGTGCCAGCAGCATCACAGGGACTGGGGCCAACGTCCTGACTTTC.

The table lists this clonotype with a few counts. The V call is TRBV5-1, the J call TRBJ2-5; 9 bases fit TRBD1. The CDR3 consists of 16 residues. V lost 3 bases to trimming and J lost 4 bases; unmatched junction nucleotides: 10. Germline values: CDR1 SGHRS, CDR2 YFSETQ. This CDR3 reads CASSYTGGGIRETQYF. The CDR3, as DNA: TGCGCCAGCAGCTACACAGGGGGCGGTATTCGAGAGACCCAGTACTTC. The full variable domain, with the rest looked up from reference TRBV5-1 and TRBJ2-5, is KAGVTQTPRYLIKTRGQQVTLSCSPISGHRSVSWYQQTPGQGLQFLFEYFSETQRNKGNFPGRFSGRQFSNSRSEMNVSTLELGDSALYLCASSYTGGGIRETQYFGPGTRLLVL.

The chain is built from TRBV6-5 and TRBJ2-7; tentative D call: TRBD1 (5 bases). Germline-derived CDR1 and CDR2 are MNHEY and SVGAGI. This CDR3 contains 15 residues. Trimming cost V 0 bases and J 6 bases, with 15 bases left between them. CDR3 in DNA: TGTGCCAGCAGTTACTCCCGTCAGGGAAATGCCGAGCAGTACTTC. Translated: CASSYSRQGNAEQYF.

This clonotype was counted between two and nine times. The chain combines TRBV20-1 with TRBJ2-7; 12 nucleotides line up with TRBD2. Germline V lookup: CDR1 DFQATT, CDR2 SNEGSKA (reference sequence). J was trimmed by 6 bases and V by 2 bases; bases with no gene match: 8. This CDR3 spans 15 amino acids. The DNA of the CDR3 is TGCAGTGCTAGATCCCCTAGCGGGGGGGCTGGCGAGCAGTACTTC. It translates to CSARSPSGGAGEQYF.

This clonotype was seen ten or more times. This rearrangement joins TRBV29-1 to TRBJ2-2, with 7 positions matching TRBD1. CDR3 length: 11 amino acids. Germline V gene data show CDR1 as SQVTM and CDR2 as ANQGSEA. The J segment lost 8 bases and the V segment lost 7 bases, leaving 4 bases of the junction unmatched. CDR3 protein: CSAQGVGELFF. The CDR3 DNA follows: TGCAGCGCCCAGGGGGTAGGGGAGCTGTTTTTT.

The chain combines TRBV30 with TRBJ2-7, with D maybe TRBD1 (5 bases). V was clipped by 8 bases and J by 5 bases, with 13 bases between them. In germline, CDR1 is GTSNPN, CDR2 SVGIG (reference sequence). The CDR3 length is 11 residues. CDR3 bases: TGTGCCACCCAATGGGGCAACGAGCAGTACTTC. It yields the protein CATQWGNEQYF.

This clonotype was observed a handful of times. The chain couples TRBV28 to TRBJ1-1, with D uncertain. The germline gives CDR1 MDHEN, CDR2 SYDVKM. The ends were cut back, 3 bases at V and 6 bases at J, with 8 bases in the middle. The CDR3 length is 12 residues. CDR3 nucleotide sequence: TGTGCCAGCAGTTTGCGTGGGCCTGAAGCTTTCTTT. Translating it yields CASSLRGPEAFF.

The table lists this clonotype with a few counts. V and J are TRBV5-1 and TRBJ2-2; D not certain. Germline V gene sequence: CDR1 SGHRS, CDR2 YFSETQ. The CDR3 totals 15 residues. V lost 0 bases to trimming and J lost 4 bases, with 10 bases between them. The CDR3 loop reads CASSLALRSTGELFF. The CDR3 bases are TGCGCCAGCAGCTTGGCGCTAAGATCCACCGGGGAGCTGTTTTTT.

Only a few counts were recorded for this clonotype. J is TRBJ2-7 and V is TRBV4-3, with D possibly called TRBD1 or TRBD2 (5 bases each). The CDR3 is made up of 17 amino acids. Germline assignment: CDR1 LGHNA and CDR2 YSLEER. The V gene lost 2 bases and the J gene lost 2 bases, with 19 bases spanning the gap. CDR3 loop: CASSQRTGADTTYEQYF. CDR3 bases: TGCGCCAGCAGCCAACGAACCGGGGCAGATACAACCTACGAGCAGTACTTC.

This clonotype came up a few times. The rearrangement joins TRBV5-1 to TRBJ2-4; 11 bases are a match to TRBD2. V was pared by 0 bases and J by 6 bases, with 2 bases of the junction left unmatched. CDR1 and CDR2 (germline): SGHRS, YFSETQ. This CDR3 spans 15 amino acids. CDR3 DNA: TGCGCCAGCAGCTTGGACCTAGCGGGGGGAAACATTCAGTACTTC. Protein: CASSLDLAGGNIQYF.

This clonotype was seen only a few times. The CDR3 coding sequence is TGCAGCGTCCACGGGGCGGGGATGAACACTGAAGCTTTCTTT. Encoded protein: CSVHGAGMNTEAFF. This sequence joins TRBV29-1 and TRBJ1-1; a weak D match, TRBD1 (5 bases). The CDR3 totals 14 residues. CDR1 and CDR2 (germline): SQVTM, ANQGSEA. Trimming shortened V by 6 bases and J by 0 bases, and 14 bases separated the two germline ends.